This is a list of T cell receptor beta chains from one sample in a study of human T cells and chemical hapten exposure. TCRdb ran MiXCR on the RACE reads and lists one entry per CDR3 protein. The sample has approximately 75,000 distinct CDR3 sequences; about 8.5% are singletons. Sequenced here: whole blood, sampled in connection with sensitization to the hapten diphenylcyclopropenone (DPC). These receptors were obtained from a woman aged 45-59 years with alopecia areata. Some clones in this sample may be carry-over from other donors' samples. CDR3s include the opening cysteine and the closing phenylalanine or tryptophan. Each record gives: J gene, V gene, clone size, D gene, CDR3 protein, CDR3 DNA. D genes are given only for firm matches. Only some rows state a clone size, as once, few, many or a class for expanded clones.

>TRBJ1-4|TRBV5-6|many|NA
CASSQNRIEKLFF
TGTGCCAGCAGCCAGAACAGGATTGAAAAACTGTTTTTT
>TRBJ1-1|TRBV12-3/TRBV12-4|few|NA
CASSLATYTEAFF
TGTGCCAGCAGTTTAGCCACATACACTGAAGCTTTCTTT
>TRBJ2-5|TRBV3-1|many|TRBD2
CASSQDTGLGAQYF
TGTGCCAGCAGCCAAGATACCGGACTAGGGGCCCAGTACTTC
>TRBJ2-7|TRBV25-1|NA|NA
CASSAPGRDLGEQYF
TGTGCCAGCAGTGCCCCGGGACGGGACCTGGGGGAGCAGTACTTC
>TRBJ1-1|TRBV5-1|few|NA
CASSLIGPSQTEAFF
TGCGCCAGCAGCTTAATAGGGCCTAGTCAAACTGAAGCTTTCTTT
>TRBJ1-5|TRBV7-9|NA|NA
CASSLGPRTDQPQHF
TGTGCCAGCAGCTTAGGTCCTCGGACCGATCAGCCCCAGCATTTT
>TRBJ2-2|TRBV9|few|TRBD1
CASSGQGWQTGELFF
TGTGCCAGCAGCGGACAGGGTTGGCAAACCGGGGAGCTGTTTTTT
>TRBJ2-6|TRBV7-6|few|TRBD1
CASSTGQLLSGANVLTF
TGTGCCAGCAGCACGGGACAGCTCCTCTCTGGGGCCAACGTCCTGACTTTC
>TRBJ2-1|TRBV3-1|few|TRBD2
CASSQDATKRGAFYEQFF
TGTGCCAGCAGCCAAGATGCTACGAAGCGGGGGGCCTTCTATGAGCAGTTCTTC
>TRBJ2-5|TRBV6-5|NA|TRBD1
CASRQGAGETQYF
TGTGCCAGCAGACAGGGGGCGGGGGAGACCCAGTACTTC
>TRBJ1-6|TRBV9|few|NA
CASSVGDFRGNSPLHF
TGTGCCAGCAGCGTAGGGGACTTCCGGGGTAATTCACCCCTCCACTTT
>TRBJ1-3|TRBV10-3|many|NA
CAISEPGGEGGNTIYF
TGTGCCATCAGTGAGCCAGGCGGGGAAGGTGGAAACACCATATATTTT
>TRBJ1-1|TRBV2|NA|NA
CAGPRAEAFF
TGTGCCGGTCCGAGGGCTGAAGCTTTCTTT
>TRBJ1-3|TRBV30|NA|TRBD1
CAWRQRDRSGNTIYF
TGTGCCTGGAGACAGCGGGACAGATCTGGAAACACCATATATTTT
>TRBJ1-5|TRBV6-2/TRBV6-3|many|NA
CASTPLQGVNQPQHF
TGTGCCAGCACCCCACTCCAAGGGGTCAATCAGCCCCAGCATTTT
>TRBJ2-7|TRBV6-5|few|TRBD1
CASTYRTGDEQYF
TGTGCCAGCACCTACAGGACAGGGGACGAGCAGTACTTC
>TRBJ2-3|TRBV6-1|NA|TRBD2
CASAPISGIDTQYF
TGTGCCAGCGCCCCAATTAGCGGGATTGATACGCAGTATTTT
>TRBJ1-4|TRBV6-6|many|NA
CASSYSNEKLFF
TGTGCCAGCAGTTACAGCAACGAAAAACTGTTTTTT
>TRBJ1-5|TRBV6-5|many|NA
CASSLGQISNQPQHF
TGTGCCAGCAGCCTGGGACAAATTAGCAATCAGCCCCAGCATTTT
>TRBJ1-5|TRBV6-6|many|NA
CASSKGPLEPQHF
TGTGCCAGCAGCAAGGGACCGCTTGAGCCCCAGCATTTT